The rows below give T cell receptor beta chains drawn from one sample of a study of post-analysis software for immune sequencing data. Each CDR3 protein is one row after TCRdb ran MiXCR on the PCR reads. The sample comprises 750,000 to 950,000 distinct CDR3 sequences, roughly half of which are singletons, and approximately 4.2% rests with the top ten. Sequencing was carried out using blood. Every receptor here comes from a girl aged 10-17 years with multiple sclerosis. Both conserved end residues are trimmed from each CDR3. Fields, in order: V gene, CDR3 length, CDR3 protein.

V gene: TRBV3-1
CDR3 length: 14
CDR3 protein: ASSHGMGPTNEKLF

V gene: TRBV5-1
CDR3 length: 13
CDR3 protein: ASSLEGSSTDTQY

V gene: TRBV7-3
CDR3 length: 15
CDR3 protein: ASSFQHHAGGRETQY

V gene: TRBV6-1
CDR3 length: 13
CDR3 protein: ASSEVRGRSYEQY

V gene: TRBV29-1
CDR3 length: 15
CDR3 protein: SARTRLAGGSSYEQY

V gene: TRBV6-5
CDR3 length: 11
CDR3 protein: ASSLSQGRTQY

V gene: TRBV29-1
CDR3 length: 10
CDR3 protein: SVAQFGETQY

V gene: TRBV9
CDR3 length: 11
CDR3 protein: ASSTGLPTEAF

V gene: TRBV6-6
CDR3 length: 10
CDR3 protein: ASSRQPDTQY

V gene: TRBV5-1
CDR3 length: 14
CDR3 protein: ASSLAPGNSYNEQF

V gene: TRBV6-1
CDR3 length: 13
CDR3 protein: ASSNLWVGRETQY

V gene: TRBV20-1
CDR3 length: 11
CDR3 protein: SPGKSASYGYT

V gene: TRBV20-1
CDR3 length: 11
CDR3 protein: SARKTSPYGYT

V gene: TRBV5-1
CDR3 length: 12
CDR3 protein: ASSGGLDTDTQY

V gene: TRBV30
CDR3 length: 12
CDR3 protein: AWSARQSNTEAF

V gene: TRBV2
CDR3 length: 11
CDR3 protein: ASTSGGGSEAF

V gene: TRBV12-3/TRBV12-4
CDR3 length: 10
CDR3 protein: ASRVQGQGYT

V gene: TRBV12-3/TRBV12-4
CDR3 length: 13
CDR3 protein: ASSIAGGPGETQY

V gene: TRBV15
CDR3 length: 15
CDR3 protein: ATSREGLAVHLRGQY

V gene: TRBV12-3/TRBV12-4
CDR3 length: 12
CDR3 protein: ASSYDVSNQPQH

V gene: TRBV9
CDR3 length: 13
CDR3 protein: ASSVGGAANTEAF

V gene: TRBV12-3/TRBV12-4
CDR3 length: 14
CDR3 protein: ASSFPDGSGANVLT

V gene: TRBV7-2
CDR3 length: 12
CDR3 protein: ASRMGTGTGELF

V gene: TRBV20-1
CDR3 length: 12
CDR3 protein: SAPAPGVDTEAF

V gene: TRBV9
CDR3 length: 15
CDR3 protein: ASSLLSGAIITDTQY

V gene: TRBV5-1
CDR3 length: 11
CDR3 protein: ASAYTGENGYT

V gene: TRBV7-8
CDR3 length: 15
CDR3 protein: ASTVGPSGSSYNEQF

V gene: TRBV11-1
CDR3 length: 17
CDR3 protein: ASSSLTSGSFGYQETQY

V gene: TRBV20-1
CDR3 length: 9
CDR3 protein: SARVTAQEF

V gene: TRBV9
CDR3 length: 13
CDR3 protein: ASSVLGGRDNEQF

V gene: TRBV28
CDR3 length: 12
CDR3 protein: ASRKGQGAYEQY

V gene: TRBV9
CDR3 length: 13
CDR3 protein: ASSVEGTGLYEQY

V gene: TRBV4-1
CDR3 length: 15
CDR3 protein: ASSPGNGNSGANVLT

V gene: TRBV6-6
CDR3 length: 12
CDR3 protein: ASSGVLGSYEQY

V gene: TRBV5-6
CDR3 length: 17
CDR3 protein: ASSLVRTSGRSGANVLT

V gene: TRBV28
CDR3 length: 14
CDR3 protein: ASSRQAPSAHYGYT

V gene: TRBV5-1
CDR3 length: 13
CDR3 protein: ASSLGDSSYNEQF

V gene: TRBV4-1
CDR3 length: 13
CDR3 protein: ASSQDLTGRYEQY

V gene: TRBV5-1
CDR3 length: 13
CDR3 protein: ASSLGGTVPYEQY

V gene: TRBV6-5
CDR3 length: 12
CDR3 protein: ASRNRAVKDEQY

V gene: TRBV3-1
CDR3 length: 12
CDR3 protein: ASSQDIGAGGYT

V gene: TRBV6-1
CDR3 length: 13
CDR3 protein: AGSELGTGAYEQY

V gene: TRBV21-1
CDR3 length: 12
CDR3 protein: ASSQGRESYEQY

V gene: TRBV20-1
CDR3 length: 13
CDR3 protein: SAGTSGFIDYEKY

V gene: TRBV9
CDR3 length: 15
CDR3 protein: ASSTGTSGLAKNIQY

V gene: TRBV7-8
CDR3 length: 12
CDR3 protein: ASSSDAQGYEQY